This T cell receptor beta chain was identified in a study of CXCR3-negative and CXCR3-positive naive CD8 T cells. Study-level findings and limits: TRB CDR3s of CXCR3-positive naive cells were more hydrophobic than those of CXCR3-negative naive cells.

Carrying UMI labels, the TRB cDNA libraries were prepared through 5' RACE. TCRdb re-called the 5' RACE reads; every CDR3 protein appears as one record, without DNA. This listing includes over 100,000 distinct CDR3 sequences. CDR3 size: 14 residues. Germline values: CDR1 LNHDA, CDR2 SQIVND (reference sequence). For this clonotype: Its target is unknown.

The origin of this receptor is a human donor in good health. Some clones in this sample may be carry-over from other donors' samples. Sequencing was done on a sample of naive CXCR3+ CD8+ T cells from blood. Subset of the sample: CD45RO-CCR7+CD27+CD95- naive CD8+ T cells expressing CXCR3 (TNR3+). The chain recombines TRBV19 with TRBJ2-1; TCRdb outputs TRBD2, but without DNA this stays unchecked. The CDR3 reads CASRGLAGYNEQFF.